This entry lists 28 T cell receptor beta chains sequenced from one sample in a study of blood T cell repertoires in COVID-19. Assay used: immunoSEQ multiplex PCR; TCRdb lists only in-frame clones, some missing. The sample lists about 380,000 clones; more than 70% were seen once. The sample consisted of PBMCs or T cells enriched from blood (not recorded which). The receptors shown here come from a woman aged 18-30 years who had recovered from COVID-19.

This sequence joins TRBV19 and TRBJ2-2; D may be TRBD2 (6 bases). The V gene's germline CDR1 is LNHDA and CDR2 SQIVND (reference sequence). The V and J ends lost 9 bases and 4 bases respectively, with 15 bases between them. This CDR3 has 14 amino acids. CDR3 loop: CASRTGTATGELFF. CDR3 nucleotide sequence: TGTGCCAGCAGGACTGGGACTGCCACCGGGGAGCTGTTTTTT.

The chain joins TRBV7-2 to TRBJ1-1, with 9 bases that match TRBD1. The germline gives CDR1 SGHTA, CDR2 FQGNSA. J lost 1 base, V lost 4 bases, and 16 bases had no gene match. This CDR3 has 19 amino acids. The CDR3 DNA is TGTGCCAGCAGCTCCCCCTATAGGGACAGGGTGTTTTCGAACACTGAAGCTTTCTTT. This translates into CASSSPYRDRVFSNTEAFF.

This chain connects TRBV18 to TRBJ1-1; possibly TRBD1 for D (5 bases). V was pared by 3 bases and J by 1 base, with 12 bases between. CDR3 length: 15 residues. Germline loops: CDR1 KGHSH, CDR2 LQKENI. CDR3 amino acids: CASSPRGDGNTEAFF. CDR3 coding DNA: TGTGCCAGCTCACCCCGGGGGGACGGGAACACTGAAGCTTTCTTT.

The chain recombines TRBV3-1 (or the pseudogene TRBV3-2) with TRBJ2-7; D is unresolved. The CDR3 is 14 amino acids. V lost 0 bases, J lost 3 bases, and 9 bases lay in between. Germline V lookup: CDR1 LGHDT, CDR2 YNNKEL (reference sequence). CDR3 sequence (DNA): TGTGCCAGCAGCCAAGAGGCCCGATACTACGAGCAGTACTTC. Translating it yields CASSQEARYYEQYF.

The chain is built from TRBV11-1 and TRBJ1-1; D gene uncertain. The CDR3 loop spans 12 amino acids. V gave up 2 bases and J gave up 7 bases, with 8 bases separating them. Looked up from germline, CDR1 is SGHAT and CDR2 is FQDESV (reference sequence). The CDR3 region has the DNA TGTGCCAGCAGCTTATTCCGGGATGAAGCTTTCTTT. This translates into CASSLFRDEAFF.

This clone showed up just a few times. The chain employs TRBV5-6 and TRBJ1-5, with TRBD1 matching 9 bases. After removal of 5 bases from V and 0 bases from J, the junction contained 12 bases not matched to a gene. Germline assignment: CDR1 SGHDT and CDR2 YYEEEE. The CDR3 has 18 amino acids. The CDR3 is CASRRWGQGPGSNQPQHF. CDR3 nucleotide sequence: TGTGCCAGCAGGAGATGGGGACAGGGCCCGGGTAGCAATCAGCCCCAGCATTTT.

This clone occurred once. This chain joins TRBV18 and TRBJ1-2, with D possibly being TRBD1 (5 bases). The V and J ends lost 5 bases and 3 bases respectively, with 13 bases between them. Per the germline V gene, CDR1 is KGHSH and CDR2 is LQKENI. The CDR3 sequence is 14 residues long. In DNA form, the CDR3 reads TGTGCCAGCTCAAAATCCAGGGTATACTATGGCTACACCTTC. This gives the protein CASSKSRVYYGYTF.

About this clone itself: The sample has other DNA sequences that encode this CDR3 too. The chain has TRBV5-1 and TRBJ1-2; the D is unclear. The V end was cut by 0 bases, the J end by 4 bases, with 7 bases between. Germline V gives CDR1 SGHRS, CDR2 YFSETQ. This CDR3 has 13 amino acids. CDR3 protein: CASSLAGSYGYTF. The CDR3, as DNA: TGCGCCAGCAGCTTGGCGGGGAGCTATGGCTACACCTTC.

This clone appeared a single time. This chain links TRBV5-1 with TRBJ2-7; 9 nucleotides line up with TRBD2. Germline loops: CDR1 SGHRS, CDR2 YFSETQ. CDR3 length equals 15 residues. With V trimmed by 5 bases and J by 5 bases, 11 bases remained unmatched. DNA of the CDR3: TGCGCCAGCAGGGAATTAGCGGGGGTTGCCCACGAGCAGTACTTC. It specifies CASRELAGVAHEQYF.

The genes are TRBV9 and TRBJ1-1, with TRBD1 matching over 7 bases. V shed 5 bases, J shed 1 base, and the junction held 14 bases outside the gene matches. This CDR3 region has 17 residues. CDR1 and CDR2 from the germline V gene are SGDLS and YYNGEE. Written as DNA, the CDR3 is TGTGCCAGCAGTGGAGGGGCTCAAACAGGGGCGAACACTGAAGCTTTCTTT. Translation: CASSGGAQTGANTEAFF.

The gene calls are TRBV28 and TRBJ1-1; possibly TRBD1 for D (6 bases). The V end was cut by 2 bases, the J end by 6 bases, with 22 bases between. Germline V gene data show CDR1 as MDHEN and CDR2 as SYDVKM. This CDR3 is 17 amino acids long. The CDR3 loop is CASSLRPGAGSLAEAFF. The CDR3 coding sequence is TGTGCCAGCAGTTTACGGCCAGGGGCCGGTAGTCTGGCTGAAGCTTTCTTT.

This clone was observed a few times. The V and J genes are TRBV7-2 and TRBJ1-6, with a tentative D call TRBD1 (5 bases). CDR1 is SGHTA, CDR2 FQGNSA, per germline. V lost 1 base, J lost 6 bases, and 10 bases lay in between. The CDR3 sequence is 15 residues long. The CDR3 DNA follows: TGTGCCAGCAGCTTAGTTAGGGGTAGTAATTCACCCCTCCACTTT. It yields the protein CASSLVRGSNSPLHF.

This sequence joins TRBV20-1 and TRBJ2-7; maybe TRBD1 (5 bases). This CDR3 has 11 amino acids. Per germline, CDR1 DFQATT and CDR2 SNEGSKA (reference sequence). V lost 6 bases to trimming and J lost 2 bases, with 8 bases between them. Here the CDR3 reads CSAGPTYEQYF. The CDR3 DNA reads TGCAGTGCGGGGCCTACCTACGAGCAGTACTTC.

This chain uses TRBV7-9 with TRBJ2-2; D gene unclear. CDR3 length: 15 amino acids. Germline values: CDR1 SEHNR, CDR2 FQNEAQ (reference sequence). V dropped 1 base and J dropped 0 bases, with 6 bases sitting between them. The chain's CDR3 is CASSLVAANTGELFF. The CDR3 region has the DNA TGTGCCAGCAGCTTAGTGGCAGCGAACACCGGGGAGCTGTTTTTT.

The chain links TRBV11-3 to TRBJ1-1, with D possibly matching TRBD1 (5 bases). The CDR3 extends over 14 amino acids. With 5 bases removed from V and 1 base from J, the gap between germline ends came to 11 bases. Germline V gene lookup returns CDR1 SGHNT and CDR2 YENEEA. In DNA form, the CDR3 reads TGTGCCAGCAGCGTCCAGGGTTCGAACACTGAAGCTTTCTTT. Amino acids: CASSVQGSNTEAFF.

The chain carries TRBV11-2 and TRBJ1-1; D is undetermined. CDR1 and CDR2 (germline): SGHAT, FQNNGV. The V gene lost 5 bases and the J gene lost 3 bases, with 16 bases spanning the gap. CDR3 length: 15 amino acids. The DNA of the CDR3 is TGTGCCAGCAGCCCAAACTCCGGGGAGGACACTGAAGCTTTCTTT. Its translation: CASSPNSGEDTEAFF.

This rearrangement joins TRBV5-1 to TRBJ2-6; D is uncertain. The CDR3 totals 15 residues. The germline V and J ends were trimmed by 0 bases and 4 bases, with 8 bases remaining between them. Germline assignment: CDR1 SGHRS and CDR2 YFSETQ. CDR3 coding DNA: TGCGCCAGCAGCTTGGAGACACTCGGGGCCAACGTCCTGACTTTC. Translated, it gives CASSLETLGANVLTF.

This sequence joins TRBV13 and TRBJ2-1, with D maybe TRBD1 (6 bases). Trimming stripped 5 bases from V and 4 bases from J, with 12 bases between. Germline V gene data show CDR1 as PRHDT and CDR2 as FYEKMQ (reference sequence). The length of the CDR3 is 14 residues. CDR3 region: CASSTGTPYNEQFF. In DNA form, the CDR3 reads TGTGCCAGCAGCACCGGGACACCTTACAATGAGCAGTTCTTC.

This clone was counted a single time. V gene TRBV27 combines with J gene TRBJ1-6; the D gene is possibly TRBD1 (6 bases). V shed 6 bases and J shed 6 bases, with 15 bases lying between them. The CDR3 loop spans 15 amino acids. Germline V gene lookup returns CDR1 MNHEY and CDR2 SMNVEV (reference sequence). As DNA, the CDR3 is TGTGCCAGCAGGGCCAGGACAGTGCCTAATTCACCCCTCCACTTT. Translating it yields CASRARTVPNSPLHF.

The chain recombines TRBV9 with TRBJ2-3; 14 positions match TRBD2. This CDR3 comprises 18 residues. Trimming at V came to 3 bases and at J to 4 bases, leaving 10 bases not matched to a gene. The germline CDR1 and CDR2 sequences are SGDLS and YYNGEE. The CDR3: CASSEAPPGLAGADTQYF. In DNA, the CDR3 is TGTGCCAGCAGCGAGGCCCCTCCGGGACTAGCGGGAGCAGATACGCAGTATTTT.

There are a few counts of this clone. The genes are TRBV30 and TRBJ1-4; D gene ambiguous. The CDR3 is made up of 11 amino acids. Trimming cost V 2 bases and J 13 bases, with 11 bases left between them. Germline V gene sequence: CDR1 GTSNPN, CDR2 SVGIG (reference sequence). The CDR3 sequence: CAWSMLTGLFF. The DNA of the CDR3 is TGTGCCTGGAGTATGTTGACGGGACTGTTTTTT.

CDR3 region: CASSLSANYGYTF. The CDR3 DNA sequence: TGTGCCAGCAGTTTGAGCGCTAACTATGGCTACACCTTC. The chain employs TRBV6-5 and TRBJ1-2; no clear D. Trimming took 4 bases from V and 0 from J, leaving 6 bases between them. Germline V gives CDR1 MNHEY, CDR2 SVGAGI. This CDR3 region has 13 residues.

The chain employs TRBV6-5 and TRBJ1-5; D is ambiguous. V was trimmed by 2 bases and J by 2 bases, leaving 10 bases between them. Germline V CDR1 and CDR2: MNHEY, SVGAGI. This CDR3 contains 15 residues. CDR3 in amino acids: CASSYSSGGNQPQHF. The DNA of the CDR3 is TGTGCCAGCAGTTACAGTTCCGGGGGCAATCAGCCCCAGCATTTT.

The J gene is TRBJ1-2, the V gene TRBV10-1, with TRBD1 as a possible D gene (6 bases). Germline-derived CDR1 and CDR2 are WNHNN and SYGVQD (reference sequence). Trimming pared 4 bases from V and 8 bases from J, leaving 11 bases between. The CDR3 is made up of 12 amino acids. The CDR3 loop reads CASSAGDGGYTF. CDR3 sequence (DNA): TGCGCCAGCAGTGCAGGGGACGGAGGCTACACCTTC.

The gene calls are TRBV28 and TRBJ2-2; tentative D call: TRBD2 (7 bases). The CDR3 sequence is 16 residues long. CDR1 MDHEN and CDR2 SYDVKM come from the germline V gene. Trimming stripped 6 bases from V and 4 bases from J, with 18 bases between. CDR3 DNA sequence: TGTGCCAGCAGACCTATGAAGAGGGGGGGCACCGGGGAGCTGTTTTTT. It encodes CASRPMKRGGTGELFF.

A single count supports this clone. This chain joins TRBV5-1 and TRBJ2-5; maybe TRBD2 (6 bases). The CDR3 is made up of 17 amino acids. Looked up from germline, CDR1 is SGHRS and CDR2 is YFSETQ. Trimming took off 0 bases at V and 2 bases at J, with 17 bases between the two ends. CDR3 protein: CASSLANPPGRQETQYF. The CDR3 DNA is TGCGCCAGCAGCTTGGCCAATCCTCCAGGGAGGCAAGAGACCCAGTACTTC.

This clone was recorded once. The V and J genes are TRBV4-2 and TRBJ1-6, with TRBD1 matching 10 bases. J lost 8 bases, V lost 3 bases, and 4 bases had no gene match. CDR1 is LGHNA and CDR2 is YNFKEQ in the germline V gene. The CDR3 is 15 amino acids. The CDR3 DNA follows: TGTGCCAGCAGCCAGCCCGGGACAGGGGATTCACCCCTCCACTTT. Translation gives CASSQPGTGDSPLHF.

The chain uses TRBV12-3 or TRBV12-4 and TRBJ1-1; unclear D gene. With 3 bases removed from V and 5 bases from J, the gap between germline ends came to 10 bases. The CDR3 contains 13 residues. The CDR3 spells CASSFGPGTEAFF. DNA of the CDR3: TGTGCCAGCAGTTTCGGACCGGGGACTGAAGCTTTCTTT.